The T cell receptor beta chain under discussion was sequenced for a study of cytomegalovirus exposure and HLA in healthy donors. Unmatched junction bases numbered 7, after V lost 6 bases and J lost 4 bases. The CDR3 is 13 amino acids. Germline lookup yields CDR1 SQVTM and CDR2 ANQGSEA. As to this clone: What it binds is unknown.

General study findings and limits: According to an earlier analysis, most TCR beta V segments yielded productive rearrangements about 90% or about 30% of the time. Most of the CMV-associated TCR beta chains (in a later analysis) appeared to be HLA-restricted.

Researchers ran the PCR with 60 Vbeta and 13 Jbeta primers. The assay was immunoSEQ multiplex PCR, and TCRdb's table has in-frame clones only and misses some. The repertoire consists of about 100,000 clones, with about three quarters occurring once and the leading ten covering roughly 7%. The specimen was PBMCs. The sequence came from a man aged 40-50 years in good health and CMV-seropositive. This sequence joins TRBV29-1 and TRBJ2-5, with 8 bases matching TRBD1. The CDR3 coding sequence is TGCAGCGTAGACAGGGGCTCGTTAGAGACCCAGTACTTC. It is translated as CSVDRGSLETQYF.